This entry is about one TCR beta chain. Through a sample-barcoded 5' primer and a J-beta primer mix, a second PCR was run for roughly 6 to 12 cycles. In TCRdb, the 5' RACE reads were re-called with MiXCR into one record per CDR3 protein. The profile covers fewer than 1,000,000 distinct CDR3 sequences, with about 45% appearing a single time and less than 20% taken by the ten largest. The sample comes from a study of blood T cells in healthy people across ages. In germline, CDR1 is DFQATT, CDR2 SNEGSKA (reference sequence). This CDR3 spans 12 amino acids. V was cut by 6 bases and J by 11 bases, with 19 bases left in between. Samples each yielded at least 6 micrograms of total RNA.

This TCR derives from a man of 80 years or more in good health. The material sequenced was blood. V gene TRBV20-1 combines with J gene TRBJ2-5, with a possible D match to TRBD2 (5 bases). The CDR3 spells CSANRGDNEQYF. As DNA, the CDR3 is TGCAGTGCAAACCGGGGTGACAATGAGCAGTACTTC.